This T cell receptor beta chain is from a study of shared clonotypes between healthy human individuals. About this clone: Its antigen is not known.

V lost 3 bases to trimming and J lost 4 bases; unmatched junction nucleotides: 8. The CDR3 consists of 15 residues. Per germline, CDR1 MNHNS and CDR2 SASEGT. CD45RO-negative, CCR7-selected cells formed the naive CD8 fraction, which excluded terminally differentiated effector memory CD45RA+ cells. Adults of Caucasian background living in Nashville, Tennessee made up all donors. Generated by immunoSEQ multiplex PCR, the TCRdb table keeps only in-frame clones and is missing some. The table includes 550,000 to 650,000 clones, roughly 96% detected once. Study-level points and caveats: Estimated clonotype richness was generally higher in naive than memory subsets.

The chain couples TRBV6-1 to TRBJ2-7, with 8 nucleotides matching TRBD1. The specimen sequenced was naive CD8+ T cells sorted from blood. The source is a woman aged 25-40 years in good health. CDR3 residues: CASSDIRTGRYEQYF. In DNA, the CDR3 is TGTGCCAGCAGTGACATCCGGACAGGGAGGTACGAGCAGTACTTC.